The following is a T cell receptor (beta chain) sequence with its context. This entry belongs to a study of blood T cells in healthy people across ages. Whole-study context: Template switching retrieved approximately one barcoded beta molecule for each two T cells.

The use of a sample-barcoded 5' primer and a J-beta primer mix characterized a second PCR of about 7 to 12 cycles. Each cDNA molecule, via a template-switch adaptor with 12 random nucleotides, was tagged. Via MiXCR, TCRdb re-called the 5' RACE reads, giving one row per CDR3 protein. The sample records about 1.1 million distinct CDR3 sequences, about two fifths being singletons. Germline V gene sequence: CDR1 DFQATT, CDR2 SNEGSKA (reference sequence). This CDR3 is 10 amino acids long. The TCR originated in a man aged 18 to 29 in good health. The J gene is TRBJ2-1, the V gene TRBV20-1; D gene uncertain. The sequenced material came from blood. CDR3 in DNA: TGCAGGGCTCTCGACAATGAGCAGTTCTTC. This sequence encodes CRALDNEQFF.